This T cell receptor beta chain was sequenced for a study of human T cells and chemical hapten exposure. V lost 4 bases and J lost 0; bases outside the gene matches: 4. The length of the CDR3 is 15 residues. Germline loops: CDR1 SGHRS, CDR2 YFSETQ. Time point reported: healthy volunteer bleed at 2 weeks. Total RNA extraction was carried out from unfractionated whole blood. This clonotype has a handful of counts. TCRdb re-called the RACE reads with MiXCR, one entry per CDR3 protein. The sample gives 85,000 to 95,000 distinct CDR3 sequences, about 8.6% of which show up once; roughly 3.1% is in the top ten.

This chain uses TRBV5-1 with TRBJ1-1; 9 bases are shared with TRBD1. This receptor was taken from a female donor in good health. Some clones in this sample may be carry-over from other donors' samples. The specimen sequenced was whole blood. DNA for the CDR3: TGCGCCAGCAGCGGGGGACAGGGACTGAACACTGAAGCTTTCTTT. Translation: CASSGGQGLNTEAFF.